These 24 T cell receptor beta chains were all obtained from the same sample, sequenced in a study of cytomegalovirus exposure and HLA in healthy donors. The PCR made use of 60 Vbeta and 13 Jbeta primers. Generated by immunoSEQ multiplex PCR, the TCRdb table keeps only in-frame clones and is missing some. The sample records 190,000 or so clones, about 85% being singletons. The specimen sequenced was PBMCs. All receptors come from a male donor in good health and CMV-seropositive.

The chain has TRBV21-1 and TRBJ1-2; no check of the table's D call, TRBD1, against the DNA was made. TRBV21-1 is noted as a pseudogene. This CDR3 has 17 amino acids. The CDR3 sequence is CASSKVLLSRQDYGYTF. CDR3 sequence (DNA): TGTGCCAGCAGCAAAGTCTTACTTTCGCGACAGGACTATGGCTACACCTTC.

The V gene is TRBV19, the J gene TRBJ1-1, with no clear D. V lost 9 bases and J 4 bases, leaving 21 bases between the germline ends. Germline lookup yields CDR1 LNHDA and CDR2 SQIVND (reference sequence). The CDR3 runs 15 residues. The CDR3 region is CASGRVDSIGTEAFF. The CDR3 DNA sequence: TGTGCCAGCGGTCGGGTAGACTCAATTGGCACTGAAGCTTTCTTT.

As DNA, the CDR3 is TGCGCCAGCAGCCAAGACCCGGGAACTCGTGTTTCACCCCTCCACTTT. Protein sequence: CASSQDPGTRVSPLHF. J is TRBJ1-6 and V is TRBV4-3; no reliable D call. Trimming shortened V by 0 bases and J by 9 bases, and 15 bases separated the two germline ends. This CDR3 region has 16 residues. Germline CDR1 is LGHNA and CDR2 is YSLEER.

In this sample, this clone turned up a few times. The rearrangement links TRBV19 to TRBJ1-5, with D perhaps matching TRBD1 (5 bases). Trimming shortened V by 10 bases and J by 0 bases, and 25 bases separated the two germline ends. The CDR3 length is 18 residues. Germline assignment: CDR1 LNHDA and CDR2 SQIVND (reference sequence). CDR3 bases: TGTGCCACCTACCCGGGGGGGACGGAAAACTATAGCAATCAGCCCCAGCATTTT. Translated: CATYPGGTENYSNQPQHF. Together with reference TRBV19 and TRBJ1-5, the CDR3 gives the full variable domain: DGGITQSPKYLFRKEGQNVTLSCEQNLNHDAMYWYRQDPGQGLRLIYYSQIVNDFQKGDIAEGYSVSREKKESFPLTVTSAQKNPTAFYLCATYPGGTENYSNQPQHFGDGTRLSIL.

The gene calls are TRBV28 and TRBJ2-1, with 7 bases fitting TRBD1. Germline CDR1 MDHEN, CDR2 SYDVKM. Trimming took 7 bases from V and 8 from J; bases not matched to a gene: 8. The CDR3 is 13 residues long. This chain's CDR3 is CASNTGVKDEQFF. As DNA, the CDR3 is TGTGCCAGCAACACAGGGGTTAAGGATGAGCAGTTCTTC. The variable domain in full, completed from reference TRBV28 and TRBJ2-1, reads DVKVTQSSRYLVKRTGEKVFLECVQDMDHENMFWYRQDPGLGLRLIYFSYDVKMKEKGDIPEGYSVSREKKERFSLILESASTNQTSMYLCASNTGVKDEQFFGPGTRLTVL.

The chain uses TRBV4-1 and TRBJ1-6; D not resolved. V lost 0 bases, J lost 6 bases, and 9 bases lay in between. The germline CDR1 and CDR2 sequences are MGHRA and YSYEKL. CDR3 length equals 15 residues. CDR3 residues: CASSQELTINSPLHF. CDR3 coding DNA: TGCGCCAGCAGCCAAGAACTAACAATTAATTCACCCCTCCACTTT.

This clone was observed a handful of times. V usage is TRBV4-1 and J usage is TRBJ1-4; D may be TRBD1 (5 bases). The CDR3 has 14 residues. Trimming removed 4 bases from V and 7 bases from J, with 13 bases in between. CDR1 and CDR2 (germline): MGHRA, YSYEKL. The DNA for the CDR3 is TGCGCCAGCAGCCTTGGGCGGGGGAGTGAAAAACTGTTTTTT. As protein: CASSLGRGSEKLFF.

The rearrangement uses TRBV10-3 and TRBJ1-2; D unclear. The V and J ends lost 7 bases and 3 bases respectively, with 12 bases between them. The CDR3 has 13 residues. Germline V CDR1 and CDR2: ENHRY, SYGVKD. The CDR3 region has the DNA TGTGCCATCACCGAAGCGAGGGACTATGGCTACACCTTC. Amino acids: CAITEARDYGYTF.

The chain recombines TRBV7-8 with TRBJ1-2; a weak D match, TRBD1 (5 bases). Germline V gene lookup returns CDR1 SGHVS and CDR2 FQNEAQ. The germline V and J ends were trimmed by 1 base and 3 bases, with 18 bases remaining between them. CDR3 length: 17 residues. The CDR3 nucleotides read TGTGCCAGCAGCTTAGGGGGTAGGGGAGGGATTTACTATGGCTACACCTTC. Residues: CASSLGGRGGIYYGYTF.

This rearrangement joins TRBV19 to TRBJ1-2; D remains unclear. The CDR3 length is 15 residues. V lost 3 bases and J lost 8, with 19 bases in between. The germline V gene has CDR1 LNHDA and CDR2 SQIVND (reference sequence). The CDR3 DNA is TGTGCCAGTAGTATGGGGTTGAAGGCCGGAGGAGGCTACACCTTC. It translates to CASSMGLKAGGGYTF. Variable domain in full (rest from reference TRBV19 and TRBJ1-2): DGGITQSPKYLFRKEGQNVTLSCEQNLNHDAMYWYRQDPGQGLRLIYYSQIVNDFQKGDIAEGYSVSREKKESFPLTVTSAQKNPTAFYLCASSMGLKAGGGYTFGSGTRLTVV.

This chain uses TRBV2 with TRBJ2-3; 9 bases map to TRBD2. With 4 bases clipped from V and 5 bases from J, the junction kept 7 bases outside the gene matches. Germline V gene lookup returns CDR1 SNHLY and CDR2 FYNNEI. The CDR3 covers 15 residues. The CDR3, as DNA: TGTGCCAGCAGTGGGCCAGCGGGGGGCAAAGATACGCAGTATTTT. It yields the protein CASSGPAGGKDTQYF. The full variable domain, with the rest looked up from reference TRBV2 and TRBJ2-3, is EPEVTQTPSHQVTQMGQEVILRCVPISNHLYFYWYRQILGQKVEFLVSFYNNEISEKSEIFDDQFSVERPDGSNFTLKIRSTKLEDSAMYFCASSGPAGGKDTQYFGPGTRLTVL.

V usage is TRBV4-1 and J usage is TRBJ2-5; perhaps TRBD2 as D (6 bases). Trimming removed 0 bases at V and 1 base at J, with 9 bases between. The germline CDR1 and CDR2 sequences are MGHRA and YSYEKL. The length of the CDR3 is 15 residues. For the CDR3, the DNA is TGCGCCAGCAGCCAAGATTGGCGGGGCCAAGAGACCCAGTACTTC. It is translated as CASSQDWRGQETQYF.

J is TRBJ2-7 and V is TRBV2; D not resolved. V was pared by 2 bases and J by 5 bases, with 7 bases between. CDR3 size: 12 residues. CDR1 SNHLY and CDR2 FYNNEI come from the germline V gene. The CDR3 nucleotides are TGTGCCAGCAGTGAACTCAGTCACGAGCAGTACTTC. Translating it yields CASSELSHEQYF.

The J gene is TRBJ1-4, the V gene TRBV6-4, with D hard to call. Trimming shortened V by 3 bases and J by 6 bases, and 11 bases separated the two germline ends. CDR1 is MRHNA, CDR2 SNTAGT, per germline. The CDR3 is 14 amino acids. This chain's CDR3 is CASSEWPDHEKLFF. CDR3 bases: TGTGCCAGCAGTGAATGGCCTGATCATGAAAAACTGTTTTTT.

This chain uses TRBV9 with TRBJ2-7; maybe TRBD2 (5 bases). Germline V CDR1 and CDR2: SGDLS, YYNGEE. The V end was cut by 0 bases, the J end by 6 bases, with 10 bases between. This CDR3 is built from 13 residues. CDR3 in amino acids: CASSVESSFEQYF. Written as DNA, the CDR3 is TGTGCCAGCAGCGTAGAGTCTAGCTTCGAGCAGTACTTC.

DNA of the CDR3: TGTGCCAGCAGTGAAGTATATCGGGGGGGGAAGTACTTC. Translating gives CASSEVYRGGKYF. The chain employs TRBV6-1 and TRBJ2-5; 8 bases align to TRBD2. CDR1 is MNHNS, CDR2 SASEGT, per germline. This CDR3 has 13 residues. Trimming cost V 1 base and J 12 bases; bases outside gene matches: 7.

The V gene is TRBV19, the J gene TRBJ2-2, with TRBD1 matching over 12 bases. Germline V gene lookup returns CDR1 LNHDA and CDR2 SQIVND (reference sequence). CDR3 length: 17 amino acids. J lost 8 bases, V lost 7 bases, and 14 bases had no gene match. CDR3 sequence: CASTPPGTGGAKGELFF. The DNA for the CDR3 is TGTGCCAGTACCCCTCCCGGGACAGGGGGCGCGAAAGGGGAGCTGTTTTTT.

This clone was found a few times. The rearrangement uses TRBV5-4 and TRBJ1-6; no definite D call. Germline CDR1 reads SGHNT; CDR2 reads YYREEE (reference sequence). V was pared by 2 bases and J by 15 bases, with 12 bases between. The CDR3 is made up of 12 amino acids. CDR3 nucleotide sequence: TGTGCCAGCAGCTTCCCAGGTTTAGTCCTCCACTTT. Amino acids: CASSFPGLVLHF.

This sequence joins TRBV7-3 and TRBJ1-2, with 12 bases aligning to TRBD1. Per germline, CDR1 SGHTA and CDR2 FQGTGA. The J segment lost 4 bases and the V segment lost 6 bases, leaving 9 bases of the junction unmatched. The CDR3 is made up of 16 amino acids. CDR3 residues: CASSSNPGQGAYGYTF. The CDR3 bases are TGTGCCAGCAGTTCTAATCCGGGACAGGGGGCCTATGGCTACACCTTC.

The chain joins TRBV7-2 to TRBJ2-5, with 7 bases that match TRBD1. The V gene end was trimmed by 1 base and the J gene end by 5 bases; junction bases not matched to a gene: 4. This CDR3 contains 14 residues. The germline V gene has CDR1 SGHTA and CDR2 FQGNSA. CDR3 nucleotide sequence: TGTGCCAGCAGCTTAGGTGGCAGGGGGGAGACCCAGTACTTC. Its protein product is CASSLGGRGETQYF.

V is TRBV13 and J is TRBJ2-7; 7 nucleotides line up with TRBD1. Trimming at V came to 5 bases and at J to 6 bases, leaving 7 bases not matched to a gene. This CDR3 is 13 amino acids long. CDR1 and CDR2 from the germline V gene are PRHDT and FYEKMQ (reference sequence). CDR3 loop: CASSTGTVSEQYF. The DNA for the CDR3 is TGTGCCAGCAGCACCGGGACAGTATCCGAGCAGTACTTC.

The rearrangement links TRBV5-6 to TRBJ1-6; TRBD1 agrees at 9 bases. V lost 6 bases, J lost 10 bases, and 14 bases stayed unmatched. Germline CDR1 reads SGHDT; CDR2 reads YYEEEE. This CDR3 contains 16 residues. The CDR3 coding sequence is TGTGCCAGCACCGTCCTTCAGACAGGGGGGGGATCACCCCTCCACTTT. Encoded protein: CASTVLQTGGGSPLHF.

The chain is built from TRBV6-5 and TRBJ2-7, with 10 positions matching TRBD1. The V gene end was trimmed by 10 bases and the J gene end by 6 bases; junction bases not matched to a gene: 6. This CDR3 comprises 12 residues. Germline V gene lookup returns CDR1 MNHEY and CDR2 SVGAGI. The CDR3 bases are TGTGCCACCGGGACAGGGGTAGGCGAGCAGTACTTC. It specifies CATGTGVGEQYF.

V usage is TRBV5-1 and J usage is TRBJ2-2; 11 nucleotides agree with TRBD1. Germline CDR1 reads SGHRS; CDR2 reads YFSETQ. V shed 0 bases, J shed 6 bases, and the junction held 4 bases outside the gene matches. This CDR3 is 16 amino acids long. The CDR3, as DNA: TGCGCCAGCAGCTTGGCCGGGACAGGGGGGTCCGGGGAGCTGTTTTTT. This codes for CASSLAGTGGSGELFF.